This T cell receptor beta chain was sequenced during a study of T cell responses to AZD1222 COVID-19 vaccine. Notes on the study in general: There were vaccine-associated CD4 TCRs across spike, dominant at 160-218 and 743-854.

The V end lost 5 bases, the J end lost 5 bases, and 15 bases lay between the germline ends. The CDR3 is 15 amino acids. CDR1 is MNHEY and CDR2 is SVGAGI in the germline V gene. Sequencing was performed with immunoSEQ multiplex PCR; in TCRdb, only in-frame clones are kept and a portion is missing. This table has under 45,000 clones, roughly 91% appearing once. As concerns this clone: What it binds is not known.

The chain has TRBV6-5 and TRBJ2-2; tentative D call: TRBD2 (6 bases). The sample consisted of peripheral blood, taken on day 0 of AZD1222 vaccination. The sequence derives from an adult in good health. The CDR3 loop is CASSPTSSLTGELFF. The CDR3 DNA sequence: TGTGCCAGCAGTCCTACTAGCTCCCTAACCGGGGAGCTGTTTTTT.